This T cell receptor (beta chain) was documented in a study of cytomegalovirus exposure and HLA in healthy donors. There are 15 residues in the CDR3. V gave up 1 base and J gave up 2 bases, with 11 bases separating them. Germline assignment: CDR1 SGHTA and CDR2 FQGNSA. Study-level points and caveats: Being indistinguishable, some V segments were excluded, TRBV6-2 and TRBV6-3 among them. A missense variant in DCLRE1C was later tied to TCR beta V- and J-gene trimming.

Use of 60 Vbeta and 13 Jbeta primers characterized the PCR. TCRdb keeps only in-frame clones here, not all; method: immunoSEQ multiplex PCR. This sample has roughly 150,000 clones, with around 75% found just once. As concerns this clone: What it recognizes is unknown.

The clonotype comes from a middle-aged man in good health and CMV-seronegative. The sample consisted of PBMCs. The rearrangement joins TRBV7-2 to TRBJ1-2, with D tentatively TRBD1 (6 bases). The CDR3 nucleotides are TGTGCCAGCAGCTTAGAAACAGGGAAGAACTATGGCTACACCTTC. Translation gives CASSLETGKNYGYTF.